Below, 8 T cell receptor beta chains from the same sample are listed, as sequenced in a study of T cell changes during pregnancy in multiple sclerosis. Using immunoSEQ multiplex PCR, the repertoire was profiled, and TCRdb retains in-frame clones only, with some absent. The sample holds about 120,000 clones, approximately 93% seen once. Material: peripheral blood, obtained before pregnancy. These receptors originate from a female donor with multiple sclerosis, enrolled in a pregnancy study.

V is TRBV2 and J is TRBJ2-4, with 7 bases lining up with TRBD1. This CDR3 comprises 16 residues. Germline V gene lookup returns CDR1 SNHLY and CDR2 FYNNEI. V shed 6 bases, J shed 0 bases, and the junction held 8 bases outside the gene matches. CDR3 in amino acids: CASRVTGALAKNIQYF. DNA of the CDR3: TGTGCCAGCAGAGTTACAGGGGCCCTAGCCAAAAACATTCAGTACTTC.

In DNA form, the CDR3 reads TGCGCCAGCAGCCACGGGACAGTCGAAGCCTACGAGCAGTACTTC. Translation: CASSHGTVEAYEQYF. The chain joins TRBV4-1 to TRBJ2-7; TRBD1 aligns across 7 bases. CDR3 length equals 15 residues. Unmatched junction bases numbered 7, after V lost 3 bases and J lost 2 bases. CDR1 and CDR2 (germline): MGHRA, YSYEKL.

V usage is TRBV4-2 and J usage is TRBJ2-7, with a weak D call TRBD1 (8 bases). The CDR3 covers 16 residues. Germline V gene lookup returns CDR1 LGHNA and CDR2 YNFKEQ. V was clipped by 3 bases and J by 3 bases, with 18 bases between them. The CDR3 is CASSQAGGTGDYEQYF. CDR3 bases: TGTGCCAGCAGCCAGGCCGGGGGGACAGGTGACTACGAGCAGTACTTC.

The chain uses TRBV27 and TRBJ2-2; 9 nucleotides line up with TRBD1. The V gene's germline CDR1 is MNHEY and CDR2 SMNVEV (reference sequence). CDR3 length equals 17 residues. Trimming at V came to 5 bases and at J to 4 bases, leaving 11 bases not matched to a gene. This CDR3 is CASSQHITGQGTGELFF. CDR3 nucleotides: TGTGCCAGCAGTCAACACATCACGGGACAGGGCACCGGGGAGCTGTTTTTT.

V is TRBV28 and J is TRBJ2-2; perhaps TRBD2 as D (6 bases). The V gene's germline CDR1 is MDHEN and CDR2 SYDVKM. The V gene lost 8 bases and the J gene lost 6 bases, with 13 bases spanning the gap. CDR3 length: 13 amino acids. The DNA for the CDR3 is TGTGCCAGCGGCGGGGCCGGTGCCGGGGAGCTGTTTTTT. This translates into CASGGAGAGELFF.

This clone was detected a few times. This chain connects TRBV6-1 to TRBJ2-1, with TRBD2 matching over 9 bases. The CDR3 has 15 residues. Per the germline V gene, CDR1 is MNHNS and CDR2 is SASEGT. The trim removed 0 bases at V and 6 bases at J, leaving 3 bases unmatched. CDR3 in amino acids: CASSEASGGPNEQFF. The CDR3 nucleotides read TGTGCCAGCAGTGAAGCCAGCGGGGGGCCCAATGAGCAGTTCTTC.

The V and J genes are TRBV6-5 and TRBJ1-5; D is uncertain. The V gene's germline CDR1 is MNHEY and CDR2 SVGAGI. The ends were cut back, 4 bases at V and 9 bases at J, with 16 bases in the middle. CDR3 length: 14 residues. The CDR3, as DNA: TGTGCCAGCAGTTCGCTTGCGGGGTTAGTGCCCCAGCATTTT. As protein: CASSSLAGLVPQHF.

The CDR3 protein is CASSLPTEKLFF. DNA for the CDR3: TGTGCCAGCAGCTTACCGACAGAAAAACTGTTTTTT. The chain links TRBV7-9 to TRBJ1-4; D not resolved. The CDR3 is 12 amino acids. Trimming took off 2 bases at V and 8 bases at J, with 6 bases between the two ends. Looked up from germline, CDR1 is SEHNR and CDR2 is FQNEAQ (reference sequence). Based on the CDR3 plus reference TRBV7-9 and TRBJ1-4, the full variable domain is DTGVSQNPRHKITKRGQNVTFRCDPISEHNRLYWYRQTLGQGPEFLTYFQNEAQLEKSRLLSDRFSAERPKGSFSTLEIQRTEQGDSAMYLCASSLPTEKLFFGSGTQLSVL.